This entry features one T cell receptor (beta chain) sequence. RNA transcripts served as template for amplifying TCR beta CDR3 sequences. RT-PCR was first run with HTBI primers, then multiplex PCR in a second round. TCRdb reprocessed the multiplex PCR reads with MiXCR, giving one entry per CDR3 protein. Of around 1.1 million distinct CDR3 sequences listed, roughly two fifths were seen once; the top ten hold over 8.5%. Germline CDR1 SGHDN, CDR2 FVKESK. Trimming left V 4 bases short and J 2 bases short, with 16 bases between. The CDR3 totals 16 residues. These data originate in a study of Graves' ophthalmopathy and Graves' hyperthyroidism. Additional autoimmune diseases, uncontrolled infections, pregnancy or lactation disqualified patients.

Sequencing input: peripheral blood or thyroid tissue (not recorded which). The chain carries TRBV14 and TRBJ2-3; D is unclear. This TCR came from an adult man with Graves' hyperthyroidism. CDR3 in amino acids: CASSPLIVPSTDTQYF. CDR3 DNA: TGTGCCAGCAGCCCCCTGATTGTGCCTTCCACAGATACGCAGTATTTT.